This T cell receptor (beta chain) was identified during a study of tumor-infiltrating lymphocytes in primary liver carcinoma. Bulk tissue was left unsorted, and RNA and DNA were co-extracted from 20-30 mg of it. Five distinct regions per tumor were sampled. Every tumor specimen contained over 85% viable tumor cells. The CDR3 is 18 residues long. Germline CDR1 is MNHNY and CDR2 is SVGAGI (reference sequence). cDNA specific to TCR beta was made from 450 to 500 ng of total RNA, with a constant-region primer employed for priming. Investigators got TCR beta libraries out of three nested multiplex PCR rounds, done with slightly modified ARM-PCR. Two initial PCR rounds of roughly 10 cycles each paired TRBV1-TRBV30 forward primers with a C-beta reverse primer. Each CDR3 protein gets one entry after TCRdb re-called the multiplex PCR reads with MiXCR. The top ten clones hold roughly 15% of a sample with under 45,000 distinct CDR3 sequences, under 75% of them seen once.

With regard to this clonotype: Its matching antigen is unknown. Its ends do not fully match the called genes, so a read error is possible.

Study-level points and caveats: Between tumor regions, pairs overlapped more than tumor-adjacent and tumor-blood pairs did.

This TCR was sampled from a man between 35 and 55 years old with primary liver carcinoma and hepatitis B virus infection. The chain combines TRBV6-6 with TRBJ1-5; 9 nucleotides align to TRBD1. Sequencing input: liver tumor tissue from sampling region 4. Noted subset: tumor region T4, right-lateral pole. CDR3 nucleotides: TGTGCCAGATGTTACTTCGATCCGACAGGGGGGCTAAATCAGCCCCACCATTTT. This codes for CARCYFDPTGGLNQPHHF.